The 22 T cell receptor beta chains in this list originate from one sample, sequenced in a study of shared clonotypes between healthy human individuals (dated by TCRdb to about 2020). CD8 naive samples consisted of CD45RO-negative cells that were positively selected for CCR7, yielding a CD45RA+CCR7+ population without TemRA cells. The library was generated by the immunoSEQ multiplex PCR assay. TCRdb took this table from immuneACCESS and kept in-frame rearrangements with V and J called. Such tables lack part of the clones; where checked against another copy, unresolved V genes explain under half of the gap, and the rest is unexplained. Within this sample are roughly 2.1 million clones, with about 92% of them counted one time only. Of the sample, approximately 1.7% falls within the top ten clones. Sequencing was done on a sample of naive CD8+ T cells from PBMCs. Reading the label with the study, this specimen's cell subset or site is: CD45RA+CCR7+. Receptors were obtained from a man between 18 and 35 years old in good health. Some clones in this sample may be carry-over from other donors' samples.

The genes are TRBV11-2 and TRBJ2-6; D might be TRBD2 (5 bases). Trimming took 4 bases from V and 0 from J, leaving 10 bases between them. Per germline, CDR1 SGHAT and CDR2 FQNNGV. CDR3 size: 16 residues. CDR3 sequence reads: CASSYGLLSGANVLTF. CDR3 bases: TGTGCCAGCAGCTATGGACTCCTCTCTGGGGCCAACGTCCTGACTTTC.

V is TRBV7-6 and J is TRBJ2-2; weak D call: TRBD1 (5 bases). From germline, CDR1 is SGHVS and CDR2 FNYEAQ. CDR3 length: 15 amino acids. The V end lost 3 bases, the J end lost 5 bases, and 13 bases lay between the germline ends. The CDR3 spells CASSLAGLETGELFF. CDR3 nucleotide sequence: TGTGCCAGCAGCTTGGCAGGGCTGGAAACCGGGGAGCTGTTTTTT. Full variable domain (missing parts from reference TRBV7-6 and TRBJ2-2): GAGVSQSPRYKVTKRGQDVALRCDPISGHVSLYWYRQALGQGPEFLTYFNYEAQQDKSGLPNDRFSAERPEGSISTLTIQRTEQRDSAMYRCASSLAGLETGELFFGEGSRLTVL.

This clone appeared a single time. V gene TRBV6-1 combines with J gene TRBJ1-1; D remains ambiguous. From germline, CDR1 is MNHNS and CDR2 SASEGT. The CDR3 has 13 amino acids. The V gene lost 2 bases and the J gene lost 8 bases, with 12 bases spanning the gap. The CDR3 loop is CASSELGMTEAFF. The CDR3 nucleotides are TGTGCCAGCAGTGAATTGGGGATGACGGAAGCTTTCTTT.

V is TRBV6-6 and J is TRBJ2-1; D remains ambiguous. Germline CDR1 MNHNY, CDR2 SVGAGI (reference sequence). V was pared by 4 bases and J by 10 bases, with 11 bases between. The CDR3 is made up of 12 amino acids. CDR3 residues: CASSWVLGEQFF. The CDR3 coding sequence is TGTGCCAGCAGTTGGGTACTGGGGGAGCAGTTCTTC.

The V gene is TRBV29-1, the J gene TRBJ1-1; 7 nucleotides agree with TRBD1. V lost 3 bases to trimming and J lost 7 bases; unmatched junction nucleotides: 14. The CDR3 contains 15 residues. The germline V gene encodes CDR1 SQVTM and CDR2 ANQGSEA. CDR3 protein: CSVEDPGTASNEAFF. DNA of the CDR3: TGCAGCGTTGAGGACCCCGGGACAGCTTCAAATGAAGCTTTCTTT. The variable domain in full, with the rest retrieved from reference TRBV29-1 and TRBJ1-1, is SAVISQKPSRDICQRGTSLTIQCQVDSQVTMMFWYRQQPGQSLTLIATANQGSEATYESGFVIDKFPISRPNLTFSTLTVSNMSPEDSSIYLCSVEDPGTASNEAFFGQGTRLTVV.

This clone was detected a few times. The chain couples TRBV7-9 to TRBJ1-4, with D possibly matching TRBD1 (5 bases). CDR3 length: 14 amino acids. V gave up 5 bases and J gave up 7 bases, with 14 bases separating them. Germline CDR1 SEHNR, CDR2 FQNEAQ (reference sequence). CDR3 region: CASSATALGEKLFF. The CDR3 bases are TGTGCCAGCAGCGCGACAGCTTTGGGTGAAAAACTGTTTTTT.

Only one count was recorded for this clone. The chain employs TRBV11-2 and TRBJ2-7, with TRBD2 identical over 8 bases. This CDR3 has 18 amino acids. CDR1 SGHAT and CDR2 FQNNGV come from the germline V gene. The V segment lost 2 bases and the J segment 5 bases; nucleotides outside the gene matches: 17. The CDR3 nucleotides read TGTGCCAGCAGCTTATATGGTCTGGATAGCGGGATTTTCCACGAGCAGTACTTC. Protein: CASSLYGLDSGIFHEQYF.

V gene TRBV7-2 combines with J gene TRBJ1-1, with no clear D. The V gene's germline CDR1 is SGHTA and CDR2 FQGNSA. The V and J ends lost 1 base and 5 bases respectively, with 11 bases between them. The CDR3 length is 14 residues. CDR3 DNA: TGTGCCAGCAGCTTAGGTCCGGGAGGGACTGAAGCTTTCTTT. Protein product: CASSLGPGGTEAFF.

The chain carries TRBV7-8 and TRBJ2-2, with D perhaps TRBD1 or TRBD2 (5 bases each). The CDR3 is made up of 15 amino acids. V was trimmed by 0 bases and J by 4 bases, leaving 9 bases between them. In germline, CDR1 is SGHVS, CDR2 FQNEAQ. The CDR3 nucleotides are TGTGCCAGCAGCTTAGCGTGGGGGACCACCGGGGAGCTGTTTTTT. Amino acids: CASSLAWGTTGELFF. Using reference TRBV7-8 and TRBJ2-2 for the parts outside the CDR3, the full variable domain is GAGVSQSPRYKVAKRGQDVALRCDPISGHVSLFWYQQALGQGPEFLTYFQNEAQLDKSGLPSDRFFAERPEGSVSTLKIQRTQQEDSAVYLCASSLAWGTTGELFFGEGSRLTVL.

The chain joins TRBV9 to TRBJ2-2; 7 bases align to TRBD1. Trimming cost V 3 bases and J 6 bases; bases outside gene matches: 2. Germline V gives CDR1 SGDLS, CDR2 YYNGEE. This CDR3 is built from 13 residues. CDR3: CASSAGGPGELFF. The CDR3 DNA reads TGTGCCAGCAGCGCAGGGGGTCCCGGGGAGCTGTTTTTT. The entire variable domain, with the rest obtained from reference TRBV9 and TRBJ2-2, is as follows: DSGVTQTPKHLITATGQRVTLRCSPRSGDLSVYWYQQSLDQGLQFLIQYYNGEERAKGNILERFSAQQFPDLHSELNLSSLELGDSALYFCASSAGGPGELFFGEGSRLTVL.

The J gene is TRBJ1-5, the V gene TRBV19; a possible D gene is TRBD1 (5 bases). Germline lookup yields CDR1 LNHDA and CDR2 SQIVND (reference sequence). The CDR3 has 15 amino acids. Trimming stripped 6 bases from V and 5 bases from J, with 17 bases between. The CDR3 bases are TGTGCCAGTAGAGAATATATGACAGCAGATCAGCCCCAGCATTTT. Protein product: CASREYMTADQPQHF.

This sequence joins TRBV7-9 and TRBJ2-3; D is possibly TRBD1 or TRBD2 (5 bases each). There are 19 residues in the CDR3. CDR1 and CDR2 (germline): SEHNR, FQNEAQ (reference sequence). The V end was cut by 2 bases, the J end by 0 bases, with 21 bases between. In DNA, the CDR3 is TGTGCCAGCAGCTTACCGGATGGCCTACTAGGGGCAAGCACAGATACGCAGTATTTT. This translates into CASSLPDGLLGASTDTQYF.

The genes are TRBV19 and TRBJ1-1, with D possibly matching TRBD1 (6 bases). This CDR3 is built from 16 residues. V gave up 3 bases and J gave up 1 base, with 15 bases separating them. The germline V gene has CDR1 LNHDA and CDR2 SQIVND (reference sequence). Here the CDR3 reads CASSMWGTRPNTEAFF. CDR3 in DNA: TGTGCCAGTAGTATGTGGGGGACACGACCGAACACTGAAGCTTTCTTT. Variable domain in full (rest from reference TRBV19 and TRBJ1-1): DGGITQSPKYLFRKEGQNVTLSCEQNLNHDAMYWYRQDPGQGLRLIYYSQIVNDFQKGDIAEGYSVSREKKESFPLTVTSAQKNPTAFYLCASSMWGTRPNTEAFFGQGTRLTVV.

V is TRBV28 and J is TRBJ1-5, with 8 bases fitting TRBD1. The germline V gene has CDR1 MDHEN and CDR2 SYDVKM. This CDR3 has 14 amino acids. Losses at the gene ends were 8 bases for V and 5 bases for J; bases not matched to a gene: 8. The CDR3 DNA follows: TGTGCCAGCGCCATCGGGACAGGTTATCAGCCCCAGCATTTT. It yields the protein CASAIGTGYQPQHF.

This clone was observed once. The V gene is TRBV4-1, the J gene TRBJ2-1; D gene unclear. Germline assignment: CDR1 MGHRA and CDR2 YSYEKL. The CDR3 is 15 amino acids. The V and J ends lost 1 base and 4 bases respectively, with 11 bases between them. CDR3 sequence reads: CASSQVGSFYNEQFF. The CDR3 bases are TGCGCCAGCAGCCAAGTGGGAAGCTTTTACAATGAGCAGTTCTTC.

The J gene is TRBJ1-4, the V gene TRBV5-1; a possible D gene is TRBD1 (6 bases). Germline loops: CDR1 SGHRS, CDR2 YFSETQ. Between the trimmed V and J ends, which lost 3 bases and 0 bases, there was a span of 9 bases. This CDR3 comprises 15 residues. The CDR3 sequence is CASSWTVATNEKLFF. The CDR3 nucleotides read TGCGCCAGCAGCTGGACAGTTGCAACTAATGAAAAACTGTTTTTT.

This chain connects TRBV27 to TRBJ2-1, with a weak D call TRBD2 (7 bases). V dropped 3 bases and J dropped 3 bases, with 9 bases sitting between them. Germline V gene data show CDR1 as MNHEY and CDR2 as SMNVEV (reference sequence). The length of the CDR3 is 14 residues. The CDR3 DNA reads as TGTGCCAGCAGTTTCGGGGGGCTCTACAATGAGCAGTTCTTC. This translates into CASSFGGLYNEQFF.

The chain recombines TRBV7-9 with TRBJ1-2, with D unresolved. This CDR3 is 11 amino acids long. CDR1 and CDR2 (germline): SEHNR, FQNEAQ (reference sequence). Trimming cost V 3 bases and J 6 bases, with 5 bases left between them. The CDR3 protein is CASSLFNGYTF. CDR3 coding DNA: TGTGCCAGCAGCTTGTTTAATGGCTACACCTTC. The full variable domain, with the rest looked up from reference TRBV7-9 and TRBJ1-2, is DTGVSQNPRHKITKRGQNVTFRCDPISEHNRLYWYRQTLGQGPEFLTYFQNEAQLEKSRLLSDRFSAERPKGSFSTLEIQRTEQGDSAMYLCASSLFNGYTFGSGTRLTVV.

This clone was found once. This chain connects TRBV29-1 to TRBJ1-2, with D possibly TRBD1 on 5 matching bases. Trimming removed 3 bases from V and 3 bases from J, with 5 bases in between. CDR1 and CDR2 from the germline V gene are SQVTM and ANQGSEA. There are 11 residues in the CDR3. CDR3 DNA: TGCAGCGTTGAGGGGGACTATGGCTACACCTTC. Translating gives CSVEGDYGYTF.

This sequence joins TRBV9 and TRBJ2-3; a possible D gene is TRBD2 (6 bases). V lost 1 base and J lost 0, with 9 bases in between. This CDR3 has 15 residues. Per the germline V gene, CDR1 is SGDLS and CDR2 is YYNGEE. CDR3 sequence reads: CASSVIAVSTDTQYF. Here the CDR3 DNA reads TGTGCCAGCAGCGTAATAGCGGTTAGCACAGATACGCAGTATTTT. Full variable domain (remainder filled in from reference TRBV9 and TRBJ2-3): DSGVTQTPKHLITATGQRVTLRCSPRSGDLSVYWYQQSLDQGLQFLIQYYNGEERAKGNILERFSAQQFPDLHSELNLSSLELGDSALYFCASSVIAVSTDTQYFGPGTRLTVL.

This sequence joins TRBV15 and TRBJ2-2; tentative D call: TRBD2 (5 bases). Germline V gene lookup returns CDR1 LNHNV and CDR2 YYDKDF (reference sequence). V gave up 3 bases and J gave up 6 bases, with 11 bases separating them. The length of the CDR3 is 14 residues. The CDR3 protein is CATSSVLLAGELFF. The DNA for the CDR3 is TGTGCCACCAGCAGCGTTCTACTAGCCGGGGAGCTGTTTTTT.

The chain employs TRBV11-2 and TRBJ1-2; 8 bases align to TRBD1. Unmatched junction bases numbered 4, after V lost 1 base and J lost 3 bases. Germline CDR1 is SGHAT and CDR2 is FQNNGV. This CDR3 is built from 15 residues. CDR3 sequence (DNA): TGTGCCAGCAGCTTAGGCGGACAGGGCGACTATGGCTACACCTTC. It is translated as CASSLGGQGDYGYTF. Variable domain in full (rest from reference TRBV11-2 and TRBJ1-2): EAGVAQSPRYKIIEKRQSVAFWCNPISGHATLYWYQQILGQGPKLLIQFQNNGVVDDSQLPKDRFSAERLKGVDSTLKIQPAKLEDSAVYLCASSLGGQGDYGYTFGSGTRLTVV.